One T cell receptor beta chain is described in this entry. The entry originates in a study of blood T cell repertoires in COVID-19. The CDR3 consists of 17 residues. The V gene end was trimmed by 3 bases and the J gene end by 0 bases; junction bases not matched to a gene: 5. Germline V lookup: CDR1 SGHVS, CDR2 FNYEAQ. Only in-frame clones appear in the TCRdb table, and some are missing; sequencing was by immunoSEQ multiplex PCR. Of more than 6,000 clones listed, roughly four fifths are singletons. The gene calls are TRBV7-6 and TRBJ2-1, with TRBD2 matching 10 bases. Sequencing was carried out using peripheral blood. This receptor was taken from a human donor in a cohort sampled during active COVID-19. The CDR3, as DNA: TGTGCCAGCAGCTTTGCGGCTAGCGGGGGCTCCTACAATGAGCAGTTCTTC. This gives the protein CASSFAASGGSYNEQFF.